One sample yielded the 14 T cell receptor beta chains listed below, sequenced in a study of early T cells in non-severe SARS-CoV-2 infection. In TCRdb, the 5' RACE reads were re-called with MiXCR into one record per CDR3 protein. The sample records over 100,000 distinct CDR3 sequences, approximately 14% being singletons. The specimen sequenced was whole blood. The receptors stem from an adult who was a healthcare worker with PCR-confirmed SARS-CoV-2 infection or an uninfected control (not recorded which).

This clonotype was observed a few times. The chain has TRBV10-3 and TRBJ2-2, with 12 bases aligning to TRBD2. Per germline, CDR1 ENHRY and CDR2 SYGVKD. This CDR3 has 17 amino acids. After removal of 2 bases from V and 5 bases from J, the junction contained 6 bases not matched to a gene. The CDR3 is CAISELAGGSRTGELFF. In DNA form, the CDR3 reads TGTGCCATCAGTGAGCTAGCGGGAGGGTCTCGGACCGGGGAGCTGTTTTTT.

The rearrangement links TRBV19 to TRBJ2-4; TRBD1 agrees at 9 bases. This CDR3 has 18 amino acids. Unmatched junction bases numbered 6, after V lost 0 bases and J lost 0 bases. Germline CDR1 is LNHDA and CDR2 is SQIVND (reference sequence). CDR3 sequence reads: CASSIDAQGAGAKNIQYF. The CDR3 DNA reads TGTGCCAGTAGTATAGACGCACAGGGGGCGGGAGCCAAAAACATTCAGTACTTC.

The rearrangement joins TRBV6-1 to TRBJ2-1; perhaps D is TRBD1 or TRBD2 (5 bases each). V shed 1 base and J shed 0 bases, with 7 bases lying between them. Germline V gives CDR1 MNHNS, CDR2 SASEGT. The CDR3 has 15 amino acids. The CDR3 sequence: CASSEGDLSYNEQFF. CDR3 bases: TGTGCCAGCAGTGAAGGGGACCTCTCCTACAATGAGCAGTTCTTC.

This clonotype was seen many times. V is TRBV4-3 and J is TRBJ2-7, with 7 bases lining up with TRBD1. Germline loops: CDR1 LGHNA, CDR2 YSLEER. The J segment lost 6 bases and the V segment lost 0 bases, leaving 5 bases of the junction unmatched. This CDR3 is 14 amino acids long. CDR3 coding DNA: TGCGCCAGCAGCCAAGATGGAACAGGGGCCGAGCAGTACTTC. This translates into CASSQDGTGAEQYF.

This clonotype showed up just a few times. The chain employs TRBV2 and TRBJ2-5; D gene uncertain. This CDR3 is built from 11 residues. Germline V CDR1 and CDR2: SNHLY, FYNNEI. V was clipped by 4 bases and J by 4 bases, with 4 bases between them. Here the CDR3 DNA reads TGTGCCAGCAGTGCTTTAGAGACCCAGTACTTC. It translates to CASSALETQYF.

This clonotype occurred a few times. The V call is TRBV28, the J call TRBJ1-6; D unclear. With 3 bases removed from V and 3 bases from J, the gap between germline ends came to 9 bases. Germline V gives CDR1 MDHEN, CDR2 SYDVKM. The CDR3 has 15 amino acids. The CDR3 spells CASSFSRIYNSPLHF. CDR3 nucleotide sequence: TGTGCCAGCAGTTTTTCCCGGATCTATAATTCACCCCTCCACTTT. The whole variable domain, filled in from reference TRBV28 and TRBJ1-6, reads DVKVTQSSRYLVKRTGEKVFLECVQDMDHENMFWYRQDPGLGLRLIYFSYDVKMKEKGDIPEGYSVSREKKERFSLILESASTNQTSMYLCASSFSRIYNSPLHFGNGTRLTVT.

The J gene is TRBJ2-1, the V gene TRBV2; TRBD1 matches at 10 bases. CDR3 size: 15 residues. CDR1 and CDR2 (germline): SNHLY, FYNNEI. V was pared by 8 bases and J by 0 bases, with 4 bases of the junction left unmatched. The CDR3 DNA is TGTGCCAGCCAGCGGGACAGGGGCTCCTACAATGAGCAGTTCTTC. This encodes CASQRDRGSYNEQFF.

Only a few counts were recorded for this clonotype. The gene calls are TRBV19 and TRBJ2-7, with 9 bases lining up with TRBD1. J was trimmed by 1 base and V by 7 bases; bases with no gene match: 11. Germline lookup yields CDR1 LNHDA and CDR2 SQIVND (reference sequence). This CDR3 is 16 amino acids long. CDR3 nucleotide sequence: TGTGCCAGTACCGCATCGGGGGGACAGGGATCCTACGAGCAGTACTTC. Its protein is CASTASGGQGSYEQYF.

The V gene is TRBV6-6, the J gene TRBJ2-1; D ambiguous. CDR1 is MNHNY, CDR2 SVGAGI, per germline (reference sequence). The CDR3 contains 14 residues. V lost 0 bases and J 1 base, leaving 4 bases between the germline ends. The chain's CDR3 is CASSYSASYNEQFF. The CDR3 DNA follows: TGTGCCAGCAGTTACTCGGCATCCTACAATGAGCAGTTCTTC.

V is TRBV19 and J is TRBJ2-1, with 9 bases matching TRBD1. Germline values: CDR1 LNHDA, CDR2 SQIVND (reference sequence). Trimming cost V 2 bases and J 4 bases; bases outside gene matches: 3. The CDR3 loop spans 15 amino acids. This CDR3 reads CASSIRDRDYNEQFF. The CDR3 nucleotides read TGTGCCAGTAGTATACGGGACAGGGATTACAATGAGCAGTTCTTC. Drawing the rest from reference TRBV19 and TRBJ2-1, the complete variable domain is DGGITQSPKYLFRKEGQNVTLSCEQNLNHDAMYWYRQDPGQGLRLIYYSQIVNDFQKGDIAEGYSVSREKKESFPLTVTSAQKNPTAFYLCASSIRDRDYNEQFFGPGTRLTVL.

The chain combines TRBV24-1 with TRBJ2-5, with D maybe TRBD1 (5 bases). The CDR3 is made up of 12 amino acids. The germline V and J ends were trimmed by 4 bases and 5 bases, with 7 bases remaining between them. The germline CDR1 and CDR2 sequences are KGHDR and SFDVKD. CDR3 in amino acids: CATSDRVETQYF. CDR3 DNA: TGTGCCACCAGTGACAGGGTGGAGACCCAGTACTTC.

The rearrangement joins TRBV6-5 to TRBJ2-2, with D perhaps matching TRBD1 or TRBD2 (5 bases each). The V gene lost 3 bases and the J gene lost 5 bases, with 10 bases spanning the gap. Per the germline V gene, CDR1 is MNHEY and CDR2 is SVGAGI. The CDR3 is 14 amino acids. CDR3 region: CASSYRGETGELFF. The CDR3 DNA is TGTGCCAGCAGTTATAGAGGGGAAACCGGGGAGCTGTTTTTT.

The genes are TRBV10-3 and TRBJ2-7, with TRBD2 as a possible D gene (6 bases). Looked up from germline, CDR1 is ENHRY and CDR2 is SYGVKD. The CDR3 covers 17 residues. With 2 bases removed from V and 2 bases from J, the gap between germline ends came to 19 bases. The CDR3, as DNA: TGTGCCATCAGTGAGCTAGTCATGCTGGAGGGCCCCTACGAGCAGTACTTC. As protein: CAISELVMLEGPYEQYF.

This clonotype showed up just a few times. The rearrangement uses TRBV7-9 and TRBJ2-7; perhaps TRBD1 as D (5 bases). The CDR3 contains 15 residues. Per germline, CDR1 SEHNR and CDR2 FQNEAQ (reference sequence). Trimming removed 0 bases from V and 3 bases from J, with 12 bases in between. The CDR3, as DNA: TGTGCCAGCAGCTTAGCTGGGGCGGCGCTCTACGAGCAGTACTTC. Translation: CASSLAGAALYEQYF.